The 27 T cell receptor beta chains below were found in one sample sequenced in a study of T-cell reconstitution after alpha-beta-depleted transplantation in children. The authors prepared the TCRbeta library with unique molecular identifiers. TCRdb reanalysed the PCR reads using MiXCR and keeps one entry per CDR3 protein. In the table there are 450,000 to 600,000 distinct CDR3 sequences, around 20% of which are singletons. This material consisted of PBMCs from the stem cell graft donor, taken from the stem cell graft. Source of these receptors: a human donor who donated a stem cell graft to a child with acute lymphoblastic leukemia.

V gene TRBV13 combines with J gene TRBJ2-7, with a possible D match to TRBD2 (6 bases). CDR1 is PRHDT and CDR2 is FYEKMQ in the germline V gene (reference sequence). The V and J ends lost 5 bases and 9 bases respectively, with 17 bases between them. This CDR3 is built from 13 residues. The CDR3 loop reads CASSGTALRAQYF. The CDR3 DNA reads as TGTGCCAGCAGCGGGACTGCCCTACGGGCGCAGTACTTC.

V gene TRBV11-2 combines with J gene TRBJ2-7, with TRBD2 matching 11 bases. Trimming removed 5 bases from V and 4 bases from J; junction bases left unmatched: 7. This CDR3 has 15 residues. CDR1 and CDR2 (germline): SGHAT, FQNNGV. The CDR3 here is CASSVTSGSFYEQYF. CDR3 nucleotides: TGTGCCAGCAGCGTAACTAGCGGGAGTTTTTACGAGCAGTACTTC.

The chain carries TRBV5-1 and TRBJ2-5; TRBD2 aligns across 11 bases. There are 16 residues in the CDR3. CDR1 is SGHRS, CDR2 YFSETQ, per germline. V dropped 3 bases and J dropped 3; count of bases not matched to a gene: 7. The DNA of the CDR3 is TGCGCCAGCAGCTCCTTCAAACTAGCGGGAGAAGAGACCCAGTACTTC. It is translated as CASSSFKLAGEETQYF.

J is TRBJ2-7 and V is TRBV5-1, with D perhaps matching TRBD2 (5 bases). In germline, CDR1 is SGHRS, CDR2 YFSETQ. The V end was cut by 0 bases, the J end by 3 bases, with 13 bases between. The CDR3 extends over 15 amino acids. Here the CDR3 reads CASSLVDSNLYEQYF. Here the CDR3 DNA reads TGCGCCAGCAGCTTGGTGGACTCGAATCTCTACGAGCAGTACTTC.

This clonotype was detected ten times or more. The chain carries TRBV7-2 and TRBJ2-3, with 11 positions matching TRBD2. This CDR3 is built from 15 residues. The germline V gene encodes CDR1 SGHTA and CDR2 FQGNSA. Trimming at V came to 0 bases and at J to 6 bases, leaving 2 bases not matched to a gene. The CDR3 region has the DNA TGTGCCAGCAGCTTAGCAATAGCGGGGGGGGATACGCAGTATTTT. This translates into CASSLAIAGGDTQYF.

Note on this clonotype: This may come from a read error, since a much larger clone is one base off. The chain joins TRBV6-1 to TRBJ2-6; TRBD1 matches at 11 bases. The trim removed 8 bases at V and 0 bases at J, leaving 0 bases unmatched. CDR3 size: 15 residues. Germline CDR1 MNHNS, CDR2 SASEGT. This CDR3 reads CASGTGGSGANVLTF. In DNA, the CDR3 is TGTGCCAGCGGGACAGGGGGCTCTGGGGCCAACGTCCTGACTTTC.

The genes are TRBV7-9 and TRBJ2-1; no firm D call. Germline values: CDR1 SEHNR, CDR2 FQNEAQ (reference sequence). There are 13 residues in the CDR3. The V gene lost 3 bases and the J gene lost 6 bases, with 9 bases spanning the gap. This CDR3 reads CASSFGPSNEQFF. CDR3 sequence (DNA): TGTGCCAGCAGCTTCGGGCCCAGCAATGAGCAGTTCTTC.

J is TRBJ1-5 and V is TRBV5-1; D unresolved. The CDR3 loop spans 15 amino acids. Germline-derived CDR1 and CDR2 are SGHRS and YFSETQ. V was shortened by 0 bases and J by 2 bases, with 9 bases between the two germline ends. Written as DNA, the CDR3 is TGCGCCAGCAGCTTGGGGCAGGTCGGCAATCAGCCCCAGCATTTT. This translates into CASSLGQVGNQPQHF.

This clonotype was observed a few times. V is TRBV10-1 and J is TRBJ2-1, with 10 bases that match TRBD2. The CDR3 runs to 13 residues. Germline-derived CDR1 and CDR2 are WNHNN and SYGVQD (reference sequence). Trimming at V came to 5 bases and at J to 9 bases, leaving 4 bases not matched to a gene. The CDR3 DNA is TGCGCCAGCAGTCGTAGCGGGGGGTCTGAGCAGTTCTTC. Protein sequence: CASSRSGGSEQFF.

The rearrangement joins TRBV7-2 to TRBJ2-7; perhaps TRBD1 as D (5 bases). The CDR3 runs 16 residues. Trimming took 4 bases from V and 2 from J, leaving 18 bases between them. Per germline, CDR1 SGHTA and CDR2 FQGNSA. For the CDR3, the DNA is TGTGCCAGCAGCTCTAACAGGCTTACTGGGACCTACGAGCAGTACTTC. Translating gives CASSSNRLTGTYEQYF.

V is TRBV13 and J is TRBJ1-1; a weak D match, TRBD1 (6 bases). The V end lost 3 bases, the J end lost 7 bases, and 21 bases lay between the germline ends. From germline, CDR1 is PRHDT and CDR2 FYEKMQ (reference sequence). CDR3 size: 16 residues. The CDR3 DNA reads as TGTGCCAGCAGCTTTAATCGACAGTCTAAACAGGGTGAAGCTTTCTTT. Its protein is CASSFNRQSKQGEAFF.

This chain uses TRBV4-1 with TRBJ2-7; D possibly matches TRBD1 or TRBD2 (5 bases each). Germline assignment: CDR1 MGHRA and CDR2 YSYEKL. V was clipped by 0 bases and J by 5 bases, with 14 bases between them. The CDR3 extends over 15 amino acids. CDR3 sequence: CASSQEPSSRDEQYF. CDR3 DNA: TGCGCCAGCAGCCAAGAACCTAGCTCCAGGGACGAGCAGTACTTC.

This clonotype has only a few counts. V usage is TRBV5-1 and J usage is TRBJ1-2; D unclear. V was pared by 0 bases and J by 1 base, with 7 bases between. The CDR3 sequence is 14 residues long. CDR1 and CDR2 (germline): SGHRS, YFSETQ. CDR3 residues: CASSLDWNNYGYTF. CDR3 bases: TGCGCCAGCAGCTTGGATTGGAATAACTATGGCTACACCTTC.

The sample holds a few counts of this clonotype. This rearrangement joins TRBV20-1 to TRBJ1-1, with D possibly TRBD1 on 5 matching bases. CDR1 and CDR2 (germline): DFQATT, SNEGSKA (reference sequence). The V end was cut by 6 bases, the J end by 3 bases, with 14 bases between. The CDR3 sequence is 13 residues long. CDR3 region: CSAEMGGYTEAFF. In nucleotides, the CDR3 is TGCAGTGCAGAGATGGGGGGGTACACTGAAGCTTTCTTT.

The chain joins TRBV20-1 to TRBJ2-7; D remains unclear. V shed 3 bases and J shed 6 bases, with 15 bases lying between them. CDR3 length: 13 amino acids. The germline V gene has CDR1 DFQATT and CDR2 SNEGSKA (reference sequence). The CDR3 sequence: CSASRLVDCEQYF. The CDR3 DNA reads TGCAGTGCTAGTCGTCTAGTTGACTGCGAGCAGTACTTC.

The chain couples TRBV4-1 to TRBJ2-2; D unclear. The V and J ends lost 4 bases and 6 bases respectively, with 12 bases between them. In germline, CDR1 is MGHRA, CDR2 YSYEKL. This CDR3 region has 14 residues. The CDR3 DNA reads TGCGCCAGCAGCCCCCTGGGATTGGCCGGGGAGCTGTTTTTT. This translates into CASSPLGLAGELFF.

The chain carries TRBV27 and TRBJ2-5; 13 bases are a match to TRBD2. This CDR3 has 16 residues. Germline V CDR1 and CDR2: MNHEY, SMNVEV (reference sequence). The trim removed 6 bases at V and 2 bases at J, leaving 6 bases unmatched. CDR3 loop: CASSEAGLAGQETQYF. The CDR3 DNA is TGTGCCAGCAGCGAAGCGGGACTAGCGGGACAAGAGACCCAGTACTTC.

In this sample, this clonotype turned up a few times. The chain employs TRBV20-1 and TRBJ2-1; perhaps TRBD2 as D (6 bases). From germline, CDR1 is DFQATT and CDR2 SNEGSKA (reference sequence). V lost 0 bases and J lost 12, with 21 bases in between. CDR3 length: 15 residues. CDR3 in DNA: TGCAGTGCTAGAGATTTTGGGACTCCCAGGTTAGGGCAGTTCTTC. Amino acids: CSARDFGTPRLGQFF.

This chain joins TRBV24-1 and TRBJ2-2; D unresolved. The germline V gene encodes CDR1 KGHDR and CDR2 SFDVKD. The CDR3 loop spans 16 amino acids. Trimming took 0 bases from V and 1 from J, leaving 8 bases between them. The CDR3 reads CATSDLLTGNTGELFF. CDR3 in DNA: TGTGCCACCAGTGATTTGCTGACGGGGAACACCGGGGAGCTGTTTTTT.

This clonotype showed up just a few times. This chain connects TRBV12-3 or TRBV12-4 to TRBJ2-1; 10 nucleotides align to TRBD2. The V segment lost 8 bases and the J segment 2 bases; nucleotides outside the gene matches: 6. The CDR3 contains 15 residues. The CDR3 DNA follows: TGTGCCAGCTGCCGTACTAGCGGGGCCTACAATGAGCAGTTCTTC. This gives the protein CASCRTSGAYNEQFF.

The chain is built from TRBV6-1 and TRBJ1-5; 8 nucleotides match TRBD1. The germline V gene encodes CDR1 MNHNS and CDR2 SASEGT. J lost 8 bases, V lost 5 bases, and 8 bases had no gene match. The CDR3 contains 14 residues. The CDR3 loop is CASSLDREVEPQHF. The CDR3 DNA follows: TGTGCCAGCAGTCTGGACAGGGAGGTTGAGCCCCAGCATTTT.

This clonotype showed up just a few times. V usage is TRBV10-3 and J usage is TRBJ2-3; 7 bases align to TRBD1. V dropped 3 bases and J dropped 0; count of bases not matched to a gene: 6. This CDR3 is built from 16 residues. Germline loops: CDR1 ENHRY, CDR2 SYGVKD. CDR3 sequence reads: CAISEEQGTSTDTQYF. The DNA for the CDR3 is TGTGCCATCAGTGAAGAACAGGGGACAAGCACAGATACGCAGTATTTT.

This clonotype was observed a few times. The chain uses TRBV6-5 and TRBJ1-1, with a tentative D call TRBD1 (5 bases). The CDR3 spans 15 residues. Trimming cost V 0 bases and J 1 base, with 9 bases left between them. CDR1 MNHEY and CDR2 SVGAGI come from the germline V gene. Here the CDR3 reads CASSYSNGANTEAFF. Here the CDR3 DNA reads TGTGCCAGCAGTTACTCGAATGGGGCGAACACTGAAGCTTTCTTT.

The chain joins TRBV7-9 to TRBJ2-7; the D is unclear. Trimming left V 4 bases short and J 0 bases short, with 10 bases between. There are 14 residues in the CDR3. CDR1 and CDR2 from the germline V gene are SEHNR and FQNEAQ (reference sequence). In nucleotides, the CDR3 is TGTGCCAGCAGCTCCACGGAAAGCTCCTACGAGCAGTACTTC. It specifies CASSSTESSYEQYF.

The CDR3, as DNA: TGCGCCAGCAGCCAAGAAGGGGACAGGGGACAGCCCCAGCATTTT. This translates into CASSQEGDRGQPQHF. V usage is TRBV4-1 and J usage is TRBJ1-5; TRBD1 matches at 10 bases. V lost 0 bases to trimming and J lost 7 bases; unmatched junction nucleotides: 3. The length of the CDR3 is 15 residues. CDR1 is MGHRA and CDR2 is YSYEKL in the germline V gene.

The rearrangement links TRBV7-9 to TRBJ2-6; D is unresolved. Germline V CDR1 and CDR2: SEHNR, FQNEAQ (reference sequence). V dropped 3 bases and J dropped 12 bases, with 3 bases sitting between them. This CDR3 is built from 10 residues. The CDR3 region is CASSFSVLTF. In DNA, the CDR3 is TGTGCCAGCAGCTTCAGCGTCCTGACTTTC.

This clonotype was detected only a few times. The chain has TRBV10-3 and TRBJ2-7; the D is unclear. CDR1 ENHRY and CDR2 SYGVKD come from the germline V gene. The CDR3 consists of 12 residues. V gave up 7 bases and J gave up 3 bases, with 10 bases separating them. CDR3 nucleotides: TGTGCCATCACAGACGAGCTCTACGAGCAGTACTTC. It translates to CAITDELYEQYF.